Here is one TCR beta chain with its context. Using immunoSEQ multiplex PCR, the repertoire was profiled, and TCRdb retains in-frame clones only, with some absent. This table holds 75,000 to 95,000 clones, 82% found once. The CDR3 totals 16 residues. The germline V gene has CDR1 SNHLY and CDR2 FYNNEI. With 7 bases clipped from V and 0 bases from J, the junction kept 4 bases outside the gene matches. The data are from a study of radiotherapy plus CTLA-4 blockade in lung cancer. Those with chemo-refractory metastatic non-small-cell lung cancer were treated with focal radiation combined with CTLA-4 blockade using ipilimumab.

The receptor's source is a human donor with non-small cell lung cancer that progressed on radiotherapy plus ipilimumab. The starting material was peripheral blood, obtained from a patient treated with radiotherapy plus ipilimumab. The chain couples TRBV2 to TRBJ1-6; TRBD1 aligns across 9 bases. CDR3 DNA sequence: TGTGCCAGCAAGACAGGGGGGAGCTCCTATAATTCACCCCTCCACTTT. It encodes CASKTGGSSYNSPLHF.